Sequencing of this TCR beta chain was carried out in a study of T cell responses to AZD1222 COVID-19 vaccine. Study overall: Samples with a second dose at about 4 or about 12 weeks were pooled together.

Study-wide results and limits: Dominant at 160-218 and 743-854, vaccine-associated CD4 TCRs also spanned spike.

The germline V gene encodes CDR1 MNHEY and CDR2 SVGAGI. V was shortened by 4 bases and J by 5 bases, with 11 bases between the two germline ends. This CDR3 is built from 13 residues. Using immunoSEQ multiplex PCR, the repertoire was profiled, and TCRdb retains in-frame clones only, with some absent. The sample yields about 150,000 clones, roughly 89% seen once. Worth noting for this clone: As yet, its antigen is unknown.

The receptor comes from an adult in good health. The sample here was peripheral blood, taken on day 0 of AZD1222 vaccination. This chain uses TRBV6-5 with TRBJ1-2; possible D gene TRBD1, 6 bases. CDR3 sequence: CASSLGHRYGYTF. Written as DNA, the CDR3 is TGTGCCAGCAGTTTGGGACACCGGTATGGCTACACCTTC.